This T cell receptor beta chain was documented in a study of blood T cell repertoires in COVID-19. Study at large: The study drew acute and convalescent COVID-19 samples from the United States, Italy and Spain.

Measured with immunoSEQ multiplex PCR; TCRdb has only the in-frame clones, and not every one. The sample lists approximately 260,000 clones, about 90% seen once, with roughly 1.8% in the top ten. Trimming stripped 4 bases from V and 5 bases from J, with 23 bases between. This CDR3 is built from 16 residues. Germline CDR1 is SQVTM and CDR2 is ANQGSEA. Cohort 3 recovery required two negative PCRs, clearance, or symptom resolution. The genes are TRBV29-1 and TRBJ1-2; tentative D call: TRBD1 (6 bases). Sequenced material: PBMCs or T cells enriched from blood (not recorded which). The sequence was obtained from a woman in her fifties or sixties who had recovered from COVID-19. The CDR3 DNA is TGCAGCGTTGTAAGGGGGTCATGGACGACAACGTATGGCTACACCTTC. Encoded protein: CSVVRGSWTTTYGYTF. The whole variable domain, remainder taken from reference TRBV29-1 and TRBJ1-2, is SAVISQKPSRDICQRGTSLTIQCQVDSQVTMMFWYRQQPGQSLTLIATANQGSEATYESGFVIDKFPISRPNLTFSTLTVSNMSPEDSSIYLCSVVRGSWTTTYGYTFGSGTRLTVV.